The table lists the clone carrying this T cell receptor (beta chain) with a few counts. Its antigen is unidentified. Sequencing used immunoSEQ multiplex PCR; TCRdb keeps in-frame clones, though not all of them. The sample shows roughly 120,000 clones, roughly 84% of them seen only once. This entry comes from a study of cytomegalovirus exposure and HLA in healthy donors. General study findings and limits: Some TCR beta chains (roughly 150 of them) were listed as cytomegalovirus-associated.

Germline lookup yields CDR1 SGHNT and CDR2 YENEEA. The CDR3 loop spans 16 amino acids. V lost 1 base to trimming and J lost 2 bases; unmatched junction nucleotides: 4. The TCR sequence derives from a woman younger than 45 in good health and CMV-seronegative. Sequenced: PBMCs. The chain employs TRBV11-3 and TRBJ1-3; 8 nucleotides match TRBD1. The DNA of the CDR3 is TGTGCCAGCAGCTTAGTCCCGACAGGGGCTGGAAACACCATATATTTT. Amino acid sequence: CASSLVPTGAGNTIYF.